This TCR beta chain was identified in a study of T cells in Graves' hyperthyroidism and ophthalmopathy. Regarding the study as a whole: Most thyroid-expanded clonotypes above 0.001 were also found in blood. The model identified upcoming ophthalmopathy a median about 6.5 months ahead of onset.

This CDR3 region has 15 residues. CDR1 SNHLY and CDR2 FYNNEI come from the germline V gene. The TCR beta CDR3 regions underwent amplification using RNA transcripts as the source. An initial round of RT-PCR targeting the TCR CDR3 relied on the HTBI primer set. MiXCR, run by TCRdb on the multiplex PCR reads, gives a single entry per CDR3 protein. Here the sample spans hundreds of thousands of distinct CDR3 sequences, about half being singletons. Points on this clonotype: Its antigen is not known. This sequence may be a read error, since a much larger clone differs from it by one base.

In patients aged 18 to 65, hyperthyroidism was newly diagnosed, with duration under 2 months. Lactation, pregnancy, other autoimmune disease or uncontrolled infection excluded patients. V usage is TRBV2 and J usage is TRBJ1-6; D is unresolved. Sequenced input: peripheral blood or thyroid tissue (not recorded which). The clonotype was recovered from a woman under 30 with Graves' hyperthyroidism. The CDR3 spells CASSYLETRQSLLHF. CDR3 in DNA: TGTGCCAGCAGTTATTTGGAGACGAGGCAATCACTCCTCCACTTT.